These T cell receptor beta chains were read from a single sample in a study of shared clonotypes between healthy human individuals. Sequencing used immunoSEQ multiplex PCR; TCRdb keeps in-frame clones, though not all of them. The sample yields some 1.4 million clones, over 95% seen once. The specimen was naive CD4+ T cells sorted from blood. The receptors were sampled from a man younger than 45 in good health. CDR3s include the opening cysteine and the closing phenylalanine or tryptophan. The D gene is left open where the match is weak. Size is omitted from some rows. Given values are once, few, many or a class for expanded clones.

v_call	d_call	j_call	clone_size	cdr3_nt	cdr3_aa
TRBV18	NA	TRBJ2-7	NA	TGTGCCAGCTCGCCAACAGGGATCGCACTTACCTACGAGCAGTACTTC	CASSPTGIALTYEQYF
TRBV28	TRBD1	TRBJ2-7	NA	TGTGCCAGCAGTCCCCTCGGCAGCGTAGACAGGGTCGAGCAGTACTTC	CASSPLGSVDRVEQYF
TRBV5-1	NA	TRBJ2-2	NA	TGCGCCAGCAGCTTTCGGGGGCAAGCGAACACCGGGGAGCTGTTTTTT	CASSFRGQANTGELFF
TRBV9	NA	TRBJ2-5	NA	TGTGCCAGCAGCGTAGGAACAAGTGAGACCCAGTACTTC	CASSVGTSETQYF
TRBV10-3	TRBD2	TRBJ2-1	NA	TGTGCCATCAGTGAGTCGAACCTAGCGGGACCGAGGGAGCAGTTCTTC	CAISESNLAGPREQFF
TRBV5-1	NA	TRBJ2-7	NA	TGCGCCAGCTCCCGCCGGACAGCCGACTACGAGCAGTACTTC	CASSRRTADYEQYF
TRBV11-3	TRBD2	TRBJ2-1	NA	TGTGCCAGCAGCAGAACAGCGGGAGGGGAGCAGTTCTTC	CASSRTAGGEQFF
TRBV21-1	NA	TRBJ1-1	NA	TGTGCCAGCAGCACCAGCGGGACGGGACAGGGAGGAACTGAAGCTTTCTTT	CASSTSGTGQGGTEAFF
TRBV5-1	TRBD2	TRBJ2-7	NA	TGCGCCAGCAGCTTGGCTAGCGGGAGTGGTTACGAGCAGTACTTC	CASSLASGSGYEQYF
TRBV19	NA	TRBJ1-2	NA	TGTGCCAGTAGTGGACTCTTCCTGCCGCTGAAGGGCTACACCTTC	CASSGLFLPLKGYTF
TRBV5-4	TRBD1	TRBJ1-3	NA	TGTGCCAGCAGCTTAGGGGTAACAGGGGATTATGGAAACACCATATATTTT	CASSLGVTGDYGNTIYF
TRBV4-1	NA	TRBJ2-7	NA	TGCGCCAGCAGCCAACCCCTAGAGGCGGTACACGAGCAGTACTTC	CASSQPLEAVHEQYF
TRBV5-5	NA	TRBJ2-7	NA	TGTGCCAGCAGCTTCACAGGAAGATCCTACGAGCAGTACTTC	CASSFTGRSYEQYF
TRBV7-9	TRBD2	TRBJ2-1	NA	TGTGCCAGCAGCTTAGGGGGACTAGCGGGACTGTTCTTC	CASSLGGLAGLFF
TRBV18	NA	TRBJ2-1	NA	TGTGCCAGCTCACCATGGGGGTCCGATGAGCAGTTCTTC	CASSPWGSDEQFF
TRBV7-2	NA	TRBJ2-7	NA	TGTGCCAGCAGCTTAGGGTCCGGGAGCTACTCCTACGAGCAGTACTTC	CASSLGSGSYSYEQYF
TRBV2	TRBD2	TRBJ2-3	NA	TGTGCCAGCGGCGGGACTAGCGGGACCCCCCCAAATACGCAGTATTTT	CASGGTSGTPPNTQYF
TRBV7-2	NA	TRBJ2-5	NA	TGTGCCAGCAGCTTGTACAGGGGGGGTCGGGCCCAGTACTTC	CASSLYRGGRAQYF
TRBV6-5	NA	TRBJ2-2	NA	TGTGCCAGCAGACGGAACAGGGCTCGCGGGGAGCTGTTTTTT	CASRRNRARGELFF
TRBV11-3	TRBD1	TRBJ2-3	NA	TGTGCCAGCAGCCTGACAGGGGTTTCAGATACGCAGTATTTT	CASSLTGVSDTQYF
TRBV9	NA	TRBJ2-5	once	TGTGCCAGCAGCGTAGAAGGCAGGCGACAAGAGACCCAGTACTTC	CASSVEGRRQETQYF
TRBV7-8	NA	TRBJ2-2	NA	TGTGCCAGCAGCATACGGGGAGGCCCCGGGACCGGGGAGCTGTTTTTT	CASSIRGGPGTGELFF
TRBV5-8	NA	TRBJ2-2	NA	TGTGCCAGCAGCTTGTCCGTCGTGGGGCTATCCCGGGGGACCGGGGAGCTGTTTTTT	CASSLSVVGLSRGTGELFF
TRBV10-3	NA	TRBJ2-7	NA	TGTGCCATCAGTAACCTTGGGGCGGCCTCCTACGAGCAGTACTTC	CAISNLGAASYEQYF
TRBV7-2	NA	TRBJ1-1	NA	TGTGCCAGCAGCTTAGTGGTGAGTGCCACTGAAGCTTTCTTT	CASSLVVSATEAFF
TRBV6-5	NA	TRBJ1-1	NA	TGTGCCAGCAGTACTATAACAGGGTTCACTGAAGCTTTCTTT	CASSTITGFTEAFF
TRBV7-6	NA	TRBJ2-5	NA	TGTGCCAGCAGCTTAAGTGGGCAGGTTCAAGAGACCCAGTACTTC	CASSLSGQVQETQYF
TRBV5-1	NA	TRBJ1-2	NA	TGCGCCAGCAGCAACACAAAACAGGGAGGGAATGGCTACACCTTC	CASSNTKQGGNGYTF
TRBV6-5	NA	TRBJ2-3	NA	TGTGCCAGCAGTTACTCGATGCAATACACAGATACGCAGTATTTT	CASSYSMQYTDTQYF
TRBV20-1	NA	TRBJ1-2	NA	TGCAGTGCTTTCATGGGGAGCGGCTACACCTTC	CSAFMGSGYTF
TRBV18	TRBD2	TRBJ2-7	NA	TGTGCCAGCTCCTCCTCAGGACTAGCGGCCTCCTACGAGCAGTACTTC	CASSSSGLAASYEQYF
TRBV4-1	TRBD1	TRBJ1-1	NA	TGCGCCAGCAGCCAACTTTGGGACAGGGGGCTTGGATTCGAAGCTTTCTTT	CASSQLWDRGLGFEAFF
TRBV2	NA	TRBJ1-1	NA	TGTGCCAGCGGACGGACCGGCATGCTGGCGGACACTGAAGCTTTCTTT	CASGRTGMLADTEAFF
TRBV15	NA	TRBJ1-1	NA	TGTGCCACCAGCAGACGGACGAACGCCGCTGAAGCTTTCTTT	CATSRRTNAAEAFF
TRBV19	NA	TRBJ2-1	NA	TGTGCCAGTCGGCTTTGGTCTAGCTCCTACAATGAGCAGTTCTTC	CASRLWSSSYNEQFF